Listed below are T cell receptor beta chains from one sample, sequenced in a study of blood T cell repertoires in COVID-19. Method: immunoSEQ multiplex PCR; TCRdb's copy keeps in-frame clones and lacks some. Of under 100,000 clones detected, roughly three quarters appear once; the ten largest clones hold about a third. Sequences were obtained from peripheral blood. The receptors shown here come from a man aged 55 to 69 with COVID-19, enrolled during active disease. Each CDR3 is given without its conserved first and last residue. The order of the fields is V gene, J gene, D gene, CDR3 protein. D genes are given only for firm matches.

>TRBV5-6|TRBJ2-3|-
ASSLAGGPSTDTQY
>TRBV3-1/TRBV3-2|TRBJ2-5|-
ASSHLSQETQY
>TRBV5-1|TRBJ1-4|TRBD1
ASSPGGTNEKLF
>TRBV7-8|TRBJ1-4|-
ASSPDSGHEKLF
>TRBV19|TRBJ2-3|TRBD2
ASSIARRTSGSTTDTQY
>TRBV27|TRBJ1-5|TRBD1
ASRPGTGGHQPQH
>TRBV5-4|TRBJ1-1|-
ASSPQTPGDTEAF
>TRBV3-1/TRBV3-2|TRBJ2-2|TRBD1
ASSQNRGRGGELF
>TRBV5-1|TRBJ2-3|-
ASSGGGQKQTDTQY
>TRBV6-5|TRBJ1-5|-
ASSSRPGTRNQPQH
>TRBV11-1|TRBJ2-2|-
ASSPRSLGPGELF
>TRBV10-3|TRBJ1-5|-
ASGGYGNQPQH
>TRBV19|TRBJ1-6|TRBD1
ASSIEKGTGGSPLH
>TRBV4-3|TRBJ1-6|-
ASSQVEDNSPLH
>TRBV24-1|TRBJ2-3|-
ATSDSADTQY
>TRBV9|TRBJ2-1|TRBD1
ASSVAGGSYNEQF